This T cell receptor beta chain stems from a study of technical replicates of blood from several donors. From germline, CDR1 is SNHLY and CDR2 FYNNEI. This CDR3 comprises 13 residues. The germline V and J ends were trimmed by 6 bases and 5 bases, with 10 bases remaining between them. TCRdb keeps only in-frame clones here, not all; method: immunoSEQ multiplex PCR. The sample lists around 92,000 clones, more than 90% occurring once. The sample comprised T cells isolated from PBMCs. This chain connects TRBV2 to TRBJ2-2, with unresolved D. This receptor was obtained from a human donor in good health. The CDR3 loop reads CASREKSTGELFF. For the CDR3, the DNA is TGTGCCAGCAGGGAGAAAAGTACCGGGGAGCTGTTTTTT.